The present entry profiles one T cell receptor beta chain with its context. Its antigen is unknown. A junction boundary mismatches the germline segment, possibly from a read error. Germline assignment: CDR1 SGHAT and CDR2 FQNNGV. This CDR3 has 14 amino acids. The authors ran a second PCR of roughly 6 to 11 cycles using a sample-barcoded 5' primer and a J-beta primer mix. All samples gave at least 2.5 million CDR3-containing paired-end reads. TCRdb reanalysed the 5' RACE reads using MiXCR and keeps one entry per CDR3 protein. Of around 1,500,000 distinct CDR3 sequences in the sample, roughly 27% were seen once. The data derive from a study of blood T cells in healthy people across ages. Regarding the study as a whole: Researchers judged that diversity estimates from one million T cells fell short of true values. More naive CD4+ cells and higher diversity were found in long-lived than in aged donors.

What was sequenced was blood. The chain uses TRBV11-2 and TRBJ2-2; D is perhaps TRBD2 (5 bases). This sequence originates from a woman in her 30s in good health. CDR3 sequence: CASSLEWGAGERFF. CDR3 nucleotides: TGTGCCAGCAGCTTAGAATGGGGTGCCGGGGAGCGGTTTTTT.